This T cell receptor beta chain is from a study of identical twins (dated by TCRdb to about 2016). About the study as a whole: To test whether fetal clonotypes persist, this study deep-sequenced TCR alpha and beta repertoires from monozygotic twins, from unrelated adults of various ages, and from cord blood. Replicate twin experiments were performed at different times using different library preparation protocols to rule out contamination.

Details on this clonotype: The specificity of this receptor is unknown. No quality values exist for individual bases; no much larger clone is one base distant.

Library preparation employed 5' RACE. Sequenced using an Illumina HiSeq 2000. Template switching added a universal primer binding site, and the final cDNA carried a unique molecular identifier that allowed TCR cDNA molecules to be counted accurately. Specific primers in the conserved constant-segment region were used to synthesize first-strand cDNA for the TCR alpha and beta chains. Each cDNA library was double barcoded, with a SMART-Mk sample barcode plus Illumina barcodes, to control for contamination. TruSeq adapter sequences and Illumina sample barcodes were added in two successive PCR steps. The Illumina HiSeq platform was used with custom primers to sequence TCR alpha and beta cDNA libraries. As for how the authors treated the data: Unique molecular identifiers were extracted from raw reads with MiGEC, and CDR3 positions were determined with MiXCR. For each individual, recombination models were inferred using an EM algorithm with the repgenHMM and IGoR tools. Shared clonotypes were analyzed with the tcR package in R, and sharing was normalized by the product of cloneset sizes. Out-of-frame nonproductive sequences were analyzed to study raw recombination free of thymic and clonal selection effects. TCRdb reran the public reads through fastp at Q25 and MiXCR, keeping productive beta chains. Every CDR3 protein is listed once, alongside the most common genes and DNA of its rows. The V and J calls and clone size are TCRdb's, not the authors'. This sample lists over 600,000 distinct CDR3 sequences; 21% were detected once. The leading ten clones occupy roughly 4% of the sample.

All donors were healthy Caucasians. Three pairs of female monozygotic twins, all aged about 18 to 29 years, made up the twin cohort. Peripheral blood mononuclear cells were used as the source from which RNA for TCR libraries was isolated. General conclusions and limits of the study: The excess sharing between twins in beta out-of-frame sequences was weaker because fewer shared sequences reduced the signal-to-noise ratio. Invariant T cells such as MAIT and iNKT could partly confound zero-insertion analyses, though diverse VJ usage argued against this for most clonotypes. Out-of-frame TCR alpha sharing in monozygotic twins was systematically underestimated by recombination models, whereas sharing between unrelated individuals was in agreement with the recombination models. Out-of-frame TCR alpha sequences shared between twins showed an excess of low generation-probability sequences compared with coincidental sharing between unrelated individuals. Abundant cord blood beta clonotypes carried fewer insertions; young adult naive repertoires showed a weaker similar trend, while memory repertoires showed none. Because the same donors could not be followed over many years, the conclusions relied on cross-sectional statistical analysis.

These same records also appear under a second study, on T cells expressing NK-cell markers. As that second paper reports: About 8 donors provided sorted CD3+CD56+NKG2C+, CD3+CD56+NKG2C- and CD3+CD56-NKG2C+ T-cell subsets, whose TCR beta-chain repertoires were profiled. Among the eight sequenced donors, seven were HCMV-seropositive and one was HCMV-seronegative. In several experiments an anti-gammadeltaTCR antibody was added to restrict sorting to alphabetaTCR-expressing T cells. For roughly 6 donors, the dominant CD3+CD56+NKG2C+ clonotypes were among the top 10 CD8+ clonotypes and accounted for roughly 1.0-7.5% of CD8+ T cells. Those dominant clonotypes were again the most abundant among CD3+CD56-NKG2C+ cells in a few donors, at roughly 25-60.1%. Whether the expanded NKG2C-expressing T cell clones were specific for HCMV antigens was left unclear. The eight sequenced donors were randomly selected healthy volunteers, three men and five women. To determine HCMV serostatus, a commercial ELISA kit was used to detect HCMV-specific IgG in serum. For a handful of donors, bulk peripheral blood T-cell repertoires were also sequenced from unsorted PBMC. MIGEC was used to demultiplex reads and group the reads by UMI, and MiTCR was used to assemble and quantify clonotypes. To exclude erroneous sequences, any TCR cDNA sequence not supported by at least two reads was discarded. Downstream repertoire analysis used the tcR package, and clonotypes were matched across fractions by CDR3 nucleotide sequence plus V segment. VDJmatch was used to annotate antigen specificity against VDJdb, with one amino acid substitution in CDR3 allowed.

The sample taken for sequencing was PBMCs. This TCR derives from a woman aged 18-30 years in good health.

The nucleotides read TGTGCCAGCAGCCCATGGACAGGTACTATAATTAGCAATCAGCCCCAGCATTTT. It is translated as CASSPWTGTIISNQPQHF. This receptor chain uses TRBV9 and TRBJ1-5; 7 of the junction bases match TRBD1. The V end gives up 4 bases and the J end 0 bases, leaving 13 bases in the junction not matched to a gene. Including cysteine and phenylalanine, the CDR3 has 18 amino acids. The sequence is cut down to CDR3 DNA, 54 bases in frame from base 1. CDR1 and CDR2, looked up from the germline V gene, are SGDLS and YYNGEE.